The 32 T cell receptor beta chains listed next were all sequenced from one sample in a study of T cell repertoires in cytomegalovirus infection (dated by TCRdb to about 2019). Sequencer: Illumina HiSeq 1500. The public reads were reprocessed in TCRdb via fastp at Q25 and MiXCR, keeping in-frame beta chains. A single entry per CDR3 protein holds the most common genes and DNA from its merged rows. For this sample the table gives approximately 550,000 distinct CDR3 sequences, of which approximately 17% were detected only once. More than 20% of the sample rests with the top ten. Sequenced sample: CD8+ T cells from PBMCs. These receptors were taken from a human donor in good health (CMV status not recorded). Some clones in this sample may be carry-over from other donors' samples.

This clonotype was observed many times. V gene TRBV6-6 combines with J gene TRBJ2-2, with D possibly TRBD2 on 5 matching bases. CDR3 length equals 16 residues. Germline V CDR1 and CDR2: MNHNY, SVGAGI (reference sequence). V lost 2 bases, J lost 0 bases, and 10 bases lay in between. The CDR3 sequence is CASSYGGRTNTGELFF. Here the CDR3 DNA reads TGTGCCAGCAGTTACGGAGGTCGTACGAACACCGGGGAGCTGTTTTTT.

This clonotype was seen repeatedly, ten times or more. V and J are TRBV6-1 and TRBJ2-7; D call uncertain. The germline V gene has CDR1 MNHNS and CDR2 SASEGT. V dropped 9 bases and J dropped 5 bases, with 17 bases sitting between them. This CDR3 has 13 residues. This chain's CDR3 is CASSGPLLDEQYF. Here the CDR3 DNA reads TGTGCCAGTTCCGGGCCGCTACTGGACGAGCAGTACTTC.

The chain employs TRBV5-1 and TRBJ2-5; 7 bases agree with TRBD2. The CDR3 length is 15 residues. V was clipped by 4 bases and J by 2 bases; unmatched bases: 8. Germline CDR1 is SGHRS and CDR2 is YFSETQ. In nucleotides, the CDR3 is TGCGCCAGCAGCCACAGAACGGGGGGACAAGAGACCCAGTACTTC. Its protein product is CASSHRTGGQETQYF.

Ten or more counts support this clonotype. This rearrangement joins TRBV12-3 or TRBV12-4 to TRBJ1-1; D possibly corresponds to TRBD1 (6 bases). There are 12 residues in the CDR3. Deletions cut 2 bases from V and 6 bases from J, with 7 bases between. This chain's CDR3 is CASSLQGSEAFF. The CDR3 region has the DNA TGTGCCAGCAGTTTACAGGGGTCTGAAGCTTTCTTT.

This clonotype was found many times. The gene calls are TRBV7-9 and TRBJ1-1; D ambiguous. This CDR3 contains 12 residues. Germline CDR1 and CDR2: SEHNR and FQNEAQ (reference sequence). Between the trimmed V and J ends, which lost 6 bases and 6 bases, there was a span of 11 bases. CDR3 amino acids: CASSSALAEAFF. In DNA form, the CDR3 reads TGTGCCAGCAGTAGTGCCCTGGCTGAAGCTTTCTTT.

This clonotype was counted at least ten times. In nucleotides, the CDR3 is TGTGCCAGCAGTTTAGGGACAGAGGAAGGTGGCTACACCTTC. Translation: CASSLGTEEGGYTF. The rearrangement joins TRBV12-3 or TRBV12-4 to TRBJ1-2, with D perhaps matching TRBD1 (6 bases). The CDR3 length is 14 residues. V was shortened by 1 base and J by 7 bases, with 13 bases between the two germline ends.

The chain employs TRBV3-1 and TRBJ2-7, with 7 nucleotides matching TRBD2. The CDR3 is made up of 15 amino acids. The germline V gene encodes CDR1 LGHDT and CDR2 YNNKEL (reference sequence). J was trimmed by 2 bases and V by 1 base; bases with no gene match: 5. The CDR3 DNA follows: TGTGCCAGCAGCCAAGGACGGGGGGTTACCTACGAGCAGTACTTC. Translated: CASSQGRGVTYEQYF.

This clonotype has at least ten counts. This chain joins TRBV6-5 and TRBJ2-7; TRBD1 agrees at 11 bases. The V segment lost 7 bases and the J segment 4 bases; nucleotides outside the gene matches: 6. This CDR3 contains 14 residues. Germline V gene sequence: CDR1 MNHEY, CDR2 SVGAGI. In DNA, the CDR3 is TGTGCCAGCAACCTGGGACAGGGGGGATACGAGCAGTACTTC. Protein product: CASNLGQGGYEQYF.

This clonotype was seen at least ten times. The chain links TRBV7-9 to TRBJ2-4; D is ambiguous. Trimming took 6 bases from V and 3 from J, leaving 21 bases between them. The CDR3 runs to 17 residues. In germline, CDR1 is SEHNR, CDR2 FQNEAQ (reference sequence). The CDR3 DNA is TGTGCCAGCAGTGGGCCCCGGACGCGTGGGGACAAAAACATTCAGTACTTC. Protein product: CASSGPRTRGDKNIQYF.

This clonotype was seen ten or more times. The V gene is TRBV7-2, the J gene TRBJ2-1; D unresolved. Trimming cost V 4 bases and J 6 bases, with 13 bases left between them. This CDR3 comprises 14 residues. The germline gives CDR1 SGHTA, CDR2 FQGNSA. CDR3 protein: CASSWPLTLNEQFF. The DNA for the CDR3 is TGTGCCAGCAGCTGGCCGCTAACCCTCAATGAGCAGTTCTTC.

This clonotype has just a few counts. The genes are TRBV7-3 and TRBJ2-5, with 8 bases that match TRBD2. Germline V gene sequence: CDR1 SGHTA, CDR2 FQGTGA. This CDR3 spans 15 amino acids. V dropped 5 bases and J dropped 5; count of bases not matched to a gene: 10. CDR3 DNA sequence: TGTGCCAGCAGCCCCCTCAGCGGGGGTCGGGAGACCCAGTACTTC. Protein sequence: CASSPLSGGRETQYF. Variable domain in full (rest from reference TRBV7-3 and TRBJ2-5): GAGVSQTPSNKVTEKGKYVELRCDPISGHTALYWYRQSLGQGPEFLIYFQGTGAADDSGLPNDRFFAVRPEGSVSTLKIQRTERGDSAVYLCASSPLSGGRETQYFGPGTRLLVL.

This clonotype appeared many times. The CDR3, as DNA: TGTGCCAGCAAGAGGAAACTAGCGGGGGGGCCACCCTACAATGAGCAGTTCTTC. This translates into CASKRKLAGGPPYNEQFF. The gene calls are TRBV6-5 and TRBJ2-1; TRBD2 matches 13 bases. The junction had 11 bases not matched to a gene; V was cut back by 7 bases and J by 2 bases. Germline lookup yields CDR1 MNHEY and CDR2 SVGAGI. The CDR3 covers 18 residues.

There are many counts of this clonotype. V gene TRBV7-8 combines with J gene TRBJ2-7; no clear D. CDR3 length: 14 amino acids. The germline V gene has CDR1 SGHVS and CDR2 FQNEAQ. With 1 base removed from V and 4 bases from J, the gap between germline ends came to 11 bases. CDR3 bases: TGTGCCAGCAGCTTAGGGTTTGGGGTTTACGAGCAGTACTTC. It translates to CASSLGFGVYEQYF.

The genes are TRBV28 and TRBJ2-7; D is perhaps TRBD1 (5 bases). Trimming stripped 2 bases from V and 5 bases from J, with 10 bases between. This CDR3 has 13 amino acids. CDR1 and CDR2 from the germline V gene are MDHEN and SYDVKM. CDR3 DNA: TGTGCCAGCAGTTTACCCCAGGGCCACGAGCAGTACTTC. This sequence encodes CASSLPQGHEQYF.

This clonotype was seen a few times. This chain links TRBV12-3 or TRBV12-4 with TRBJ1-2, with D tentatively TRBD1 (6 bases). This CDR3 spans 14 amino acids. Trimming took off 5 bases at V and 1 base at J, with 11 bases between the two ends. The CDR3, as DNA: TGTGCCAGCAGTCCTCACAGGGATAACTATGGCTACACCTTC. It encodes CASSPHRDNYGYTF.

The sample holds many counts of this clonotype. The chain has TRBV7-9 and TRBJ2-1; D remains ambiguous. Germline CDR1 and CDR2: SEHNR and FQNEAQ (reference sequence). This CDR3 has 14 amino acids. Trimming cost V 7 bases and J 5 bases, with 15 bases left between them. Written as DNA, the CDR3 is TGTGCCAGCAACTGGGTTGGAAGGGACAATGAGCAGTTCTTC. This codes for CASNWVGRDNEQFF.

This clonotype has at least ten counts. The chain combines TRBV6-1 with TRBJ2-4, with D possibly matching TRBD2 (6 bases). The V end was cut by 4 bases, the J end by 11 bases, with 18 bases between. Germline V gene lookup returns CDR1 MNHNS and CDR2 SASEGT. The CDR3 consists of 14 residues. The DNA for the CDR3 is TGTGCCAGCAGTGGCCGGGACTGGCAAATCGTTCAGTACTTC. Its protein product is CASSGRDWQIVQYF.

In regard to this clonotype: At one of its ends the junction is not consistent with the germline gene, which may arise from a read error. The rearrangement uses TRBV4-1 and TRBJ1-5, with TRBD1 as a possible D gene (5 bases). This CDR3 region has 15 residues. From germline, CDR1 is MGHRA and CDR2 YSYEKL. The chain's CDR3 is CASSPTGPIHQPQHF. The CDR3 region has the DNA TGTGCCAGCAGCCCTACGGGACCAATACATCAGCCCCAGCATTTT.

This clonotype was seen a few times. The chain couples TRBV6-1 to TRBJ2-2; 7 bases fit TRBD2. There are 16 residues in the CDR3. Germline trimming cut 5 bases from V and 6 bases from J; bases unmatched to any gene: 12. The germline CDR1 and CDR2 sequences are MNHNS and SASEGT. The CDR3 is CASSPLGGRDPGELFF. CDR3 sequence (DNA): TGTGCCAGCAGTCCTCTGGGGGGGAGGGATCCCGGGGAGCTGTTTTTT.

The V and J genes are TRBV28 and TRBJ1-6; 8 bases agree with TRBD1. In germline, CDR1 is MDHEN, CDR2 SYDVKM. The CDR3 is 17 residues long. V shed 5 bases and J 4 bases; nucleotides not matched to a gene: 10. This CDR3 reads CASSTPDRGVYNSPLHF. The CDR3 nucleotides are TGTGCCAGCAGTACCCCTGACAGGGGCGTTTATAATTCACCCCTCCACTTT.

This sequence joins TRBV20-1 and TRBJ2-5, with 7 bases fitting TRBD2. The CDR3 extends over 11 amino acids. Germline V gene lookup returns CDR1 DFQATT and CDR2 SNEGSKA (reference sequence). After removal of 5 bases from V and 9 bases from J, the junction contained 6 bases not matched to a gene. CDR3 in amino acids: CSAERGLSQYF. CDR3 DNA: TGCAGTGCTGAGCGGGGCTTGTCCCAGTACTTC.

The chain joins TRBV2 to TRBJ1-1; D perhaps matches TRBD1 (6 bases). Trimming shortened V by 9 bases and J by 4 bases, and 15 bases separated the two germline ends. The CDR3 spans 13 residues. From germline, CDR1 is SNHLY and CDR2 FYNNEI. The CDR3 DNA sequence: TGTGCCAGGGGGGGGGGGCAGGGCACTGAAGCTTTCTTT. Encoded protein: CARGGGQGTEAFF.

This clonotype was seen only a few times. V gene TRBV6-5 combines with J gene TRBJ1-6; D call uncertain. Trimming removed 2 bases at V and 7 bases at J, with 15 bases between. The CDR3 is made up of 16 amino acids. The germline gives CDR1 MNHEY, CDR2 SVGAGI. CDR3 in DNA: TGTGCCAGCAGTTACCTACCCGCTCCGGGCAATTCACCCCTCCACTTT. Encoded protein: CASSYLPAPGNSPLHF.

In this sample, this clonotype turned up many times. The chain couples TRBV11-2 to TRBJ2-3; possible D gene TRBD2, 5 bases. From germline, CDR1 is SGHAT and CDR2 FQNNGV. V lost 1 base and J 1 base, leaving 12 bases between the germline ends. CDR3 length: 16 amino acids. CDR3 nucleotide sequence: TGTGCCAGCAGCTTAGCTGAGCGGCTGGGCACAGATACGCAGTATTTT. Residues: CASSLAERLGTDTQYF.

This clonotype occurred many times. The chain links TRBV11-2 to TRBJ2-2; 7 positions agree with TRBD2. Germline loops: CDR1 SGHAT, CDR2 FQNNGV. The CDR3 extends over 17 amino acids. The V gene end was trimmed by 1 base and the J gene end by 6 bases; junction bases not matched to a gene: 11. CDR3 nucleotide sequence: TGTGCCAGCAGCTTAGCTAAGCTAGCGGTTCTGTCCGGGGAGCTGTTTTTT. Its protein product is CASSLAKLAVLSGELFF.

This clonotype showed up just a few times. V is TRBV20-1 and J is TRBJ2-5; the D gene is possibly TRBD1 (5 bases). CDR1 DFQATT and CDR2 SNEGSKA come from the germline V gene (reference sequence). V was cut by 0 bases and J by 0 bases, with 14 bases left in between. This CDR3 has 16 residues. The CDR3 DNA is TGCAGTGCTAGAGATAGAGCAGGGCCCTACCAAGAGACCCAGTACTTC. This gives the protein CSARDRAGPYQETQYF.

The chain carries TRBV15 and TRBJ2-1; D gene ambiguous. The CDR3 runs 17 residues. In germline, CDR1 is LNHNV, CDR2 YYDKDF (reference sequence). The V and J ends lost 0 bases and 5 bases respectively, with 17 bases between them. The CDR3 loop is CATSRDRSTLWDNEQFF. CDR3 nucleotides: TGTGCCACCAGCAGAGACCGAAGCACCTTATGGGACAATGAGCAGTTCTTC.

This clonotype was seen repeatedly, ten times or more. The V and J genes are TRBV6-1 and TRBJ2-7; D may be TRBD1 (6 bases). This CDR3 has 10 amino acids. CDR1 is MNHNS and CDR2 is SASEGT in the germline V gene. V was clipped by 6 bases and J by 9 bases, with 9 bases between them. CDR3 residues: CASSDRTQYF. The CDR3 nucleotides read TGTGCCAGCAGCGACAGGACGCAGTACTTC.

This clonotype was recorded at least ten times. The chain recombines TRBV14 with TRBJ2-1; maybe TRBD1 (5 bases). The ends were cut back, 2 bases at V and 5 bases at J, with 7 bases in the middle. Germline CDR1 SGHDN, CDR2 FVKESK. This CDR3 is 13 amino acids long. The CDR3 is CASSQRGNNEQFF. DNA of the CDR3: TGTGCCAGCAGCCAAAGGGGAAACAATGAGCAGTTCTTC.

The table lists this clonotype with a few counts. This chain uses TRBV2 with TRBJ2-7; D tentatively fits TRBD1 or TRBD2 (7 bases each). The CDR3 covers 17 residues. V lost 6 bases to trimming and J lost 1 base, with 22 bases between them. Germline CDR1 SNHLY, CDR2 FYNNEI. As DNA, the CDR3 is TGTGCCAGCAGACTCTCATCGGGGGGACAGATTTCCTACGAGCAGTACTTC. Translation gives CASRLSSGGQISYEQYF.

The genes are TRBV20-1 and TRBJ2-1; weak D call: TRBD2 (5 bases). Germline V gene data show CDR1 as DFQATT and CDR2 as SNEGSKA (reference sequence). V was clipped by 6 bases and J by 0 bases, with 18 bases between them. The CDR3 loop spans 16 amino acids. The CDR3 coding sequence is TGCAGTGCCCCCGCGGAGGCGGGCTTCTCCTACAATGAGCAGTTCTTC. Amino acid sequence: CSAPAEAGFSYNEQFF.

This clonotype has only a few counts. The V gene is TRBV6-5, the J gene TRBJ1-4; a weak D match, TRBD1 (5 bases). The length of the CDR3 is 17 residues. Trimming cost V 0 bases and J 3 bases, with 14 bases left between them. Germline V gives CDR1 MNHEY, CDR2 SVGAGI. CDR3 amino acids: CASSYSMRDWSNEKLFF. CDR3 nucleotides: TGTGCCAGCAGTTACTCGATGAGGGACTGGTCTAATGAAAAACTGTTTTTT.